This passage covers 8 T cell receptor beta chains from one sample sequenced in a study of CD8+ T cells in alopecia areata. Extracted RNA was reverse transcribed, and the resulting cDNA served as sequencing template. The protocol was immunoSEQ multiplex PCR, while the TCRdb copy is restricted to in-frame clones and leaves out a portion. The sample shows under 250,000 clones, around 62% of them seen only once. Here the sequenced sample was CD4+ T cells sorted from blood, taken at week 0. The receptors derive from a human donor with alopecia areata.

The gene calls are TRBV6-1 and TRBJ1-2, with 8 positions matching TRBD1. Per germline, CDR1 MNHNS and CDR2 SASEGT. The CDR3 extends over 12 amino acids. Trimming at V came to 8 bases and at J to 4 bases, leaving 3 bases not matched to a gene. The CDR3: CASRGQGYGYTF. CDR3 DNA: TGTGCCAGCCGTGGACAGGGCTATGGCTACACCTTC.

In this sample, this clone turned up many times. The chain combines TRBV2 with TRBJ2-1; TRBD1 might be the D (6 bases). Between the trimmed V and J ends, which lost 5 bases and 6 bases, there was a span of 11 bases. Germline CDR1 SNHLY, CDR2 FYNNEI. This CDR3 region has 13 residues. This chain's CDR3 is CASSQDRFNEQFF. The CDR3 coding sequence is TGTGCCAGCAGTCAGGACAGATTCAATGAGCAGTTCTTC.

This clone was found a few times. The chain is built from TRBV29-1 and TRBJ1-1; TRBD1 might be the D (6 bases). The germline V and J ends were trimmed by 4 bases and 7 bases, with 37 bases remaining between them. This CDR3 region has 20 residues. Germline CDR1 reads SQVTM; CDR2 reads ANQGSEA. CDR3 coding DNA: TGCAGCGTTGTTCGCGGGGCGAGAGAACAATTACAGGGTTTTTTGATTGAAGCTTTCTTT. This sequence encodes CSVVRGAREQLQGFLIEAFF.

In regard to this clone: At the DNA level, this CDR3 is encoded by other sequences in the same sample as well. The gene calls are TRBV30 and TRBJ1-1; D gene unclear. The CDR3 has 13 residues. Germline V CDR1 and CDR2: GTSNPN, SVGIG (reference sequence). V was pared by 0 bases and J by 2 bases, with 7 bases between. CDR3 nucleotides: TGTGCCTGGAGTGTAACGGCTAACACTGAAGCTTTCTTT. As protein: CAWSVTANTEAFF.

The chain couples TRBV18 to TRBJ2-3; D is possibly TRBD2 (5 bases). The germline gives CDR1 KGHSH, CDR2 LQKENI. The ends were cut back, 3 bases at V and 2 bases at J, with 15 bases in the middle. The CDR3 totals 16 residues. Written as DNA, the CDR3 is TGTGCCAGCTCACCCCCGGGATGGATGGCCACAGATACGCAGTATTTT. This sequence encodes CASSPPGWMATDTQYF.

V gene TRBV15 combines with J gene TRBJ2-6, with D tentatively TRBD1 (6 bases). This CDR3 spans 17 amino acids. Germline values: CDR1 LNHNV, CDR2 YYDKDF (reference sequence). Trimming took 1 base from V and 0 from J, leaving 10 bases between them. CDR3 in amino acids: CATSRVGTLSGANVLTF. The DNA for the CDR3 is TGTGCCACCAGCAGAGTAGGGACACTCTCTGGGGCCAACGTCCTGACTTTC.

This chain uses TRBV29-1 with TRBJ2-5; maybe TRBD1 (6 bases). From germline, CDR1 is SQVTM and CDR2 ANQGSEA. Trimming stripped 7 bases from V and 5 bases from J, with 14 bases between. The CDR3 totals 12 residues. The CDR3 DNA reads as TGCAGCGCGGCAGGGGAGTGGGAGACCCAGTACTTC. Encoded protein: CSAAGEWETQYF.

This clone came up a few times. This rearrangement joins TRBV5-1 to TRBJ1-2; TRBD1 matches at 8 bases. The CDR3 has 15 amino acids. Germline V gene sequence: CDR1 SGHRS, CDR2 YFSETQ. The ends lost 0 bases at V and 7 bases at J; junction bases unmatched: 8. The DNA for the CDR3 is TGCGCCAGCAGCTTGGGAGGACAGGGTGGCGGTGGCTACACCTTC. It encodes CASSLGGQGGGGYTF.